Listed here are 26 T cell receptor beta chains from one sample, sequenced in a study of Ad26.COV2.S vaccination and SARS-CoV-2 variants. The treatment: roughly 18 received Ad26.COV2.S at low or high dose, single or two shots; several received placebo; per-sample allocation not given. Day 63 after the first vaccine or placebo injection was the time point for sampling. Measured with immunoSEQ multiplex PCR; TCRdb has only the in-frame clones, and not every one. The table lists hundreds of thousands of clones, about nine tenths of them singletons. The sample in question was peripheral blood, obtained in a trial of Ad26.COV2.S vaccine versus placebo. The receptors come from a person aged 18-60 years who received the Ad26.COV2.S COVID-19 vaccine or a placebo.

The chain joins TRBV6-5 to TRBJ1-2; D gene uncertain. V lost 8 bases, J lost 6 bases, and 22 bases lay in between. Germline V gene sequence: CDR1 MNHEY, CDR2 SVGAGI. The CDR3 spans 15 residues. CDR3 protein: CASSLRAPPEDGYTF. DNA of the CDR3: TGTGCCAGCTCTTTACGGGCGCCCCCGGAGGATGGCTACACCTTC.

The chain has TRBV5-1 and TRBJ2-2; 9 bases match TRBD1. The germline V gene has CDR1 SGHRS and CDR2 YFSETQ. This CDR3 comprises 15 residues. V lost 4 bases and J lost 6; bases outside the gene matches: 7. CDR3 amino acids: CASSPRTGDAGELFF. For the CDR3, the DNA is TGCGCCAGCAGCCCCCGGACAGGGGATGCCGGGGAGCTGTTTTTT.

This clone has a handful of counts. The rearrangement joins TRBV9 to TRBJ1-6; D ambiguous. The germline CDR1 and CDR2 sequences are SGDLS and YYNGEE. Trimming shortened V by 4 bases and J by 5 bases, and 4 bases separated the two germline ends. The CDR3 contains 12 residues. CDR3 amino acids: CASSPNNSPLHF. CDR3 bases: TGTGCCAGCAGCCCGAATAATTCACCCCTCCACTTT.

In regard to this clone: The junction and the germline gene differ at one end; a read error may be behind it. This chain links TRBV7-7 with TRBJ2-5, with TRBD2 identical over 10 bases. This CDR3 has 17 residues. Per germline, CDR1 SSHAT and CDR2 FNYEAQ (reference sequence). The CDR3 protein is CASSLAPSGGARETQYF. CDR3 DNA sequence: TGTGCTAGCAGCTTAGCGCCCAGCGGGGGGGCCCGTGAGACCCAGTACTTC.

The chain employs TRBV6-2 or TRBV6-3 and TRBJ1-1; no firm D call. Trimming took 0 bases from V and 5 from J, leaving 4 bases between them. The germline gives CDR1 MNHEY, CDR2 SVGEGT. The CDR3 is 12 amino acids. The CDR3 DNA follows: TGTGCCAGCAGTTACTCGGAGACTGAAGCTTTCTTT. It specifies CASSYSETEAFF.

The CDR3 here is CASSFPRDYGYTF. For the CDR3, the DNA is TGTGCCAGCAGTTTTCCGAGGGACTATGGCTACACCTTC. The chain is built from TRBV7-9 and TRBJ1-2, with D hard to call. In germline, CDR1 is SEHNR, CDR2 FQNEAQ (reference sequence). Trimming pared 6 bases from V and 3 bases from J, leaving 11 bases between. The CDR3 contains 13 residues.

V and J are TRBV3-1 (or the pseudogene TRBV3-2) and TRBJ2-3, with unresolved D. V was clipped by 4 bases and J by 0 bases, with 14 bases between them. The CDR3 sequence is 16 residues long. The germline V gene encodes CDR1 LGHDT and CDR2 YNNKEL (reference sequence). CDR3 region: CASSPMRPTSTDTQYF. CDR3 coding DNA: TGTGCCAGCAGCCCCATGAGACCGACAAGCACAGATACGCAGTATTTT.

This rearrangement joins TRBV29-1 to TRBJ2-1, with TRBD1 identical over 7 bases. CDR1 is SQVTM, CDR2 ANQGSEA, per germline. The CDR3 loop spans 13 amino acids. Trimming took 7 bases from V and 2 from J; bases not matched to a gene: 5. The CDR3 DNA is TGCAGCGCCGGGACAGAGACCTACAATGAGCAGTTCTTC. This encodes CSAGTETYNEQFF.

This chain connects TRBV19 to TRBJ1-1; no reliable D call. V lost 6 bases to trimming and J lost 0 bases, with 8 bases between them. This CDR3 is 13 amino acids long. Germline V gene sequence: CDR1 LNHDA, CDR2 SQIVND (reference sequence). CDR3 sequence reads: CASRLGMNTEAFF. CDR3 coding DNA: TGTGCCAGTAGGCTAGGAATGAACACTGAAGCTTTCTTT.

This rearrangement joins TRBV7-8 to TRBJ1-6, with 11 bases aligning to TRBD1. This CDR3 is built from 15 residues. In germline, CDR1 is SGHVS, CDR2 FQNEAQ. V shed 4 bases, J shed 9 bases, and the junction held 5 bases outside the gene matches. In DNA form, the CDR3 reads TGTGCCAGCAGCTCGTCCGGGACAGGGGGTTCACCCCTCCACTTT. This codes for CASSSSGTGGSPLHF.

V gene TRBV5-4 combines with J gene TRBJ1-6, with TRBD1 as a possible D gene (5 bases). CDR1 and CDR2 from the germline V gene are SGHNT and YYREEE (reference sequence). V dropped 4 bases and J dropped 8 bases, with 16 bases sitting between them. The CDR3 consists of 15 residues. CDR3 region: CASSSTGRAYSPLHF. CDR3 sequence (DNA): TGTGCCAGCAGCAGTACGGGCAGGGCCTATTCACCCCTCCACTTT.

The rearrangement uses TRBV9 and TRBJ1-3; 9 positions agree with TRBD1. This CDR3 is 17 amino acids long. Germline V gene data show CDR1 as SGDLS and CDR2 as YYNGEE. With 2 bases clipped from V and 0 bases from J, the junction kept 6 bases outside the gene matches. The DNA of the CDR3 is TGTGCCAGCAGCGTCGGGACAGGGCAGAGCTCTGGAAACACCATATATTTT. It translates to CASSVGTGQSSGNTIYF.

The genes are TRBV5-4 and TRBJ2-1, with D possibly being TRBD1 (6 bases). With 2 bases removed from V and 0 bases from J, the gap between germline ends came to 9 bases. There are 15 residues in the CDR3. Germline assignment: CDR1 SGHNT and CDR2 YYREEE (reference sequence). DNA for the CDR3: TGTGCCAGCAGCTTAGTGGACAGCTCCTACAATGAGCAGTTCTTC. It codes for CASSLVDSSYNEQFF.

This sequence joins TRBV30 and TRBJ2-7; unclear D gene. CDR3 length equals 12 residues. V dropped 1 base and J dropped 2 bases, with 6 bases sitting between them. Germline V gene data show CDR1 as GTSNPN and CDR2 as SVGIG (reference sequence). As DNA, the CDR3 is TGTGCCTGGAGTGGCAGTACCTACGAGCAGTACTTC. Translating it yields CAWSGSTYEQYF.

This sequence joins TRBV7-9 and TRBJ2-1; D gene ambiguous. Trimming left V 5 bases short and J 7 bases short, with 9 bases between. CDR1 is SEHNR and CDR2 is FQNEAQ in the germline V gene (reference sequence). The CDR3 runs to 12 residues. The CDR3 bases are TGTGCCAGCAGCATCCAACCGAATGAGCAGTTCTTC. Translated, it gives CASSIQPNEQFF.

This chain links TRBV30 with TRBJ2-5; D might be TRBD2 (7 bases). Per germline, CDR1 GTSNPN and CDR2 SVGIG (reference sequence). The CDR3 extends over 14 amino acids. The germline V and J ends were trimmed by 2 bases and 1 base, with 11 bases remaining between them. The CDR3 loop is CAWSRGGFQETQYF. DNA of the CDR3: TGTGCCTGGAGTCGCGGGGGCTTCCAAGAGACCCAGTACTTC.

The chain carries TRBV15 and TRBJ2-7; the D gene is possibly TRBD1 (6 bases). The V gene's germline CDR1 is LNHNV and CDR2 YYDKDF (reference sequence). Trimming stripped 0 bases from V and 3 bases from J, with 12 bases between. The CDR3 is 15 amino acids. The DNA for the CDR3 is TGTGCCACCAGCAGAGATGGAACAGGGCGCTACGAGCAGTACTTC. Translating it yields CATSRDGTGRYEQYF.

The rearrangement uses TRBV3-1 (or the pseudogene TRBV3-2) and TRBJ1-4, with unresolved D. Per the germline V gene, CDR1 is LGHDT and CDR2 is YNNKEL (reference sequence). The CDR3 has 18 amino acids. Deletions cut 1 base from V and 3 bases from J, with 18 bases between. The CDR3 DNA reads TGTGCCAGCAGCCAAGGAGGCCCCTCTGTGGTAGCTAATGAAAAACTGTTTTTT. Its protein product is CASSQGGPSVVANEKLFF.

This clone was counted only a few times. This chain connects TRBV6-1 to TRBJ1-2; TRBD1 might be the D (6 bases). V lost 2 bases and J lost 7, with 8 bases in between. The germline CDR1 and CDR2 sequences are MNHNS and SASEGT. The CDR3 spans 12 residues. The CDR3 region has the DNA TGTGCCAGCAGTGAACAGGGGCTTGGCTACACCTTC. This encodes CASSEQGLGYTF.

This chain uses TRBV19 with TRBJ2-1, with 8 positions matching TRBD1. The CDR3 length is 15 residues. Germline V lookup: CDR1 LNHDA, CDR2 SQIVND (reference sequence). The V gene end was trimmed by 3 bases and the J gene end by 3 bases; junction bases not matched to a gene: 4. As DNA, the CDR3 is TGTGCCAGTAGTATCCCGGGACAGGTCTACAATGAGCAGTTCTTC. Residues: CASSIPGQVYNEQFF.

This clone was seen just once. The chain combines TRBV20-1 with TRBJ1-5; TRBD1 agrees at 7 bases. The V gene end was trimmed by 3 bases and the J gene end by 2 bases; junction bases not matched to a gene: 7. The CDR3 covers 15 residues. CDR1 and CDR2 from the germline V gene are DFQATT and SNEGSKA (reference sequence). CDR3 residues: CSASLRQGGNQPQHF. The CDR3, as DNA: TGCAGTGCTAGTCTTAGACAGGGCGGCAATCAGCCCCAGCATTTT.

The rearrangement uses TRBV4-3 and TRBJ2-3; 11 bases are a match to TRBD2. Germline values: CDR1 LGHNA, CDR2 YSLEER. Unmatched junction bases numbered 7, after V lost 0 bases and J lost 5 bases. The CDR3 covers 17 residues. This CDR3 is CASSQDWASGGLDTQYF. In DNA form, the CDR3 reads TGCGCCAGCAGCCAAGATTGGGCTAGCGGGGGGCTAGATACGCAGTATTTT.

The CDR3: CASSGMTGHSDMNTEAFF. CDR3 DNA: TGTGCCAGCAGTGGCATGACAGGGCATTCGGATATGAACACTGAAGCTTTCTTT. J is TRBJ1-1 and V is TRBV25-1, with TRBD1 matching over 7 bases. The CDR3 sequence is 18 residues long. The germline gives CDR1 MGHDK, CDR2 SYGVNS. Trimming cost V 4 bases and J 0 bases; bases outside gene matches: 14.

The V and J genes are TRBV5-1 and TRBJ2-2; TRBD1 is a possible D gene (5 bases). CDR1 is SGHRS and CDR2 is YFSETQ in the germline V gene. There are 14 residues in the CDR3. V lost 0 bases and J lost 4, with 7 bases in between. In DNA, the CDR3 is TGCGCCAGCAGCTTGGGGCAGGGCACCGGGGAGCTGTTTTTT. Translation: CASSLGQGTGELFF.

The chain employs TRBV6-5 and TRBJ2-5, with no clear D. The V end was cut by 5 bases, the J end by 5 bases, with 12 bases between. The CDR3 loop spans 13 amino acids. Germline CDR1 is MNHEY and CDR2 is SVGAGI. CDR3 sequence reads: CASSNPPVETQYF. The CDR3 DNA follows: TGTGCCAGCAGTAACCCCCCCGTGGAGACCCAGTACTTC.

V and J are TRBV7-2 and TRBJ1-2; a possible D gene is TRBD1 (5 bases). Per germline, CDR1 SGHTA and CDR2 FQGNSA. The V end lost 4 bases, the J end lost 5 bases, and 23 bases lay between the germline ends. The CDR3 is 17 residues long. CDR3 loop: CASSSAGTEVGLYGYTF. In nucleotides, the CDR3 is TGTGCCAGCAGCTCGGCCGGGACTGAGGTGGGTCTGTATGGCTACACCTTC.